A selection of T cell receptor beta chains follows, all from one sample in a study of T cell repertoires in cytomegalovirus infection. TCRdb reprocessed the reads via MiXCR and lists one record per CDR3 protein. The table shows approximately 730,000 distinct CDR3 sequences, with 30% to 35% occurring only once. No antigen has been identified for these receptors. Specimen: cultured PBMCs, collected from culture after CMV antigen stimulation. The receptors derive from a human donor in good health (CMV status not recorded). Some clones in this sample may be carry-over from other donors' samples. Each CDR3 is given with its conserved first and last residue. A D gene is named only where the DNA matches it firmly. Clone size, where shown, is once, few, many, or a class for clones that have expanded.

v_gene	d_gene	abundance	j_gene	CDR3aa	CDR3nt
TRBV27	TRBD2	NA	TRBJ2-3	CDSSEPGLAGGPGNTQYF	TGTGACAGCAGTGAACCGGGACTAGCGGGGGGGCCGGGAAATACGCAGTATTTT
TRBV6-2/TRBV6-3	TRBD1	NA	TRBJ2-7	CASSVLTGTATYEQYF	TGTGCCAGCAGTGTACTTACCGGGACAGCGACCTACGAGCAGTACTTC
TRBV7-2	TRBD2	NA	TRBJ2-7	CASSLGVVAGVGAYNEQYF	TGTGCCAGCAGCTTAGGTGTGGTAGCGGGAGTGGGGGCCTACAATGAGCAGTACTTC
TRBV6-1	TRBD2	few	TRBJ2-3	CASSEWGLAGVDTQYF	TGTGCCAGCAGTGAATGGGGACTAGCGGGAGTGGATACGCAGTATTTT
TRBV28	NA	few	TRBJ2-6	CASSDQGSGANVLTF	TGTGCCAGCAGTGATCAGGGTTCTGGGGCCAACGTCCTGACTTTC
TRBV7-4	NA	NA	TRBJ2-1	CASSRLGGGASSYNEQFF	TGTGCCAGCAGCAGACTTGGTGGGGGGGCGAGCTCCTACAATGAGCAGTTCTTC
TRBV12-3/TRBV12-4	NA	many	TRBJ2-3	CASSQRGADTQYF	TGTGCCAGCAGTCAGAGGGGGGCAGATACGCAGTATTTT
TRBV2	NA	few	TRBJ2-1	CASKGNRDSYNEQFF	TGTGCCAGCAAGGGTAACAGAGACTCCTACAATGAGCAGTTCTTC
TRBV6-1	NA	NA	TRBJ1-1	CASSSREFEAFF	TGTGCCAGCAGTTCGAGAGAGTTTGAAGCTTTCTTT
TRBV7-2	NA	NA	TRBJ1-3	CASSSLTGTRAGNTIYF	TGTGCCAGCAGCTCGCTCACAGGTACCAGAGCTGGAAACACCATATATTTT
TRBV20-1	TRBD1	NA	TRBJ2-2	CSARDRRTGYTGELFF	TGCAGTGCTAGAGACCGGCGGACAGGGTACACCGGGGAGCTGTTTTTT
TRBV10-3	TRBD1	few	TRBJ1-1	CASGQGSSLGQKAFF	TGTGCCAGCGGACAGGGGAGCTCCCTTGGGCAGAAAGCTTTCTTT
TRBV7-9	NA	few	TRBJ1-2	CASGPPGEDYGYTF	TGTGCCAGCGGCCCGCCTGGTGAGGACTATGGCTACACCTTC
TRBV7-2	NA	many	TRBJ1-5	CASSFNTGGNQPQHF	TGTGCCAGCAGCTTTAACACTGGAGGCAATCAGCCCCAGCATTTT
TRBV7-9	TRBD1	NA	TRBJ2-5	CASSRDRSQETQYF	TGTGCCAGCAGCCGGGACAGAAGTCAAGAGACCCAGTACTTC
TRBV6-6	NA	NA	TRBJ1-4	CASSMSWGAEKLFF	TGTGCCAGCAGTATGAGCTGGGGAGCCGAAAAACTGTTTTTT
TRBV7-6	NA	NA	TRBJ1-4	CASSLTEINEKLFF	TGTGCCAGCAGCTTGACGGAGATTAATGAAAAACTGTTTTTT
TRBV7-2	NA	NA	TRBJ2-5	CASTSTLGETQYF	TGTGCCAGCACCTCCACTCTGGGAGAGACCCAGTACTTC
TRBV7-2	TRBD2	many	TRBJ2-1	CASSLIAGVEQFF	TGTGCCAGCAGCCTCATAGCGGGAGTTGAGCAGTTCTTC
TRBV7-2	NA	many	TRBJ1-2	CASGRGLLGYGYTF	TGTGCCAGCGGGAGAGGACTCCTAGGCTATGGCTACACCTTC
TRBV6-6	NA	NA	TRBJ1-5	CASSYSRGGAQPQHF	TGTGCCAGCAGTTACTCGAGGGGGGGGGCTCAGCCCCAGCATTTT
TRBV7-2	NA	many	TRBJ1-1	CASRYGGEWNTEAFF	TGTGCCAGCAGGTATGGGGGAGAGTGGAACACTGAAGCTTTCTTT
TRBV20-1	NA	NA	TRBJ2-5	CSARDWRETQYF	TGCAGTGCTAGAGACTGGCGCGAGACCCAGTACTTC
TRBV7-2	NA	few	TRBJ1-1	CASSLLSVPWTEAFF	TGTGCCAGCAGCTTATTGTCGGTTCCGTGGACTGAAGCTTTCTTT
TRBV3-1	NA	NA	TRBJ2-7	CASSQARGVPEQYF	TGTGCCAGCAGCCAAGCTAGAGGAGTACCCGAGCAGTACTTC
TRBV4-3	NA	NA	TRBJ2-3	CASSQDPAGVSTDTQYF	TGCGCCAGCAGCCAAGATCCAGCGGGCGTTAGCACAGATACGCAGTATTTT
TRBV2	NA	few	TRBJ2-3	CASSDLGTITDTQYF	TGTGCCAGCAGTGATCTGGGGACCATCACAGATACGCAGTATTTT
TRBV7-6	NA	NA	TRBJ2-2	CASSSLVGELFF	TGTGCCAGCAGCTCCCTAGTCGGGGAGCTGTTTTTT
TRBV7-9	NA	few	TRBJ1-2	CASSLSGATTIGYTF	TGTGCCAGCAGCTTATCGGGAGCGACGACGATTGGCTACACCTTC
TRBV4-2	NA	NA	TRBJ1-3	CASSQESQRISGNTIYF	TGTGCCAGCAGCCAAGAGTCCCAGCGAATCTCTGGAAACACCATATATTTT
TRBV18	NA	NA	TRBJ2-3	CASSLTLLLNTDTQYF	TGTGCCAGCTCACTTACGCTGCTCCTAAACACAGATACGCAGTATTTT
TRBV7-2	TRBD1	NA	TRBJ1-2	CASTQDRDRPTTF	TGTGCCAGCACCCAGGACAGGGACCGACCTACAACCTTC
TRBV6-6	NA	NA	TRBJ2-7	CASSYSTGAYEQYF	TGTGCCAGCAGTTACTCGACGGGGGCCTACGAGCAGTACTTC
TRBV7-8	NA	many	TRBJ2-1	CASSPRVDIPDNEQFF	TGTGCCAGCAGCCCGCGGGTAGACATACCAGACAATGAGCAGTTCTTC
TRBV6-2/TRBV6-3	NA	few	TRBJ2-1	CASSYSDGGAAYNEQFF	TGTGCCAGCAGTTACTCGGACGGAGGGGCGGCTTACAATGAGCAGTTCTTC
TRBV6-1	TRBD2	few	TRBJ2-1	CASSELTSGSNEQFF	TGTGCCAGCAGTGAACTGACTAGCGGGAGTAATGAGCAGTTCTTC